Sequencing of this TCR beta chain was carried out in a study of shared clonotypes between healthy human individuals. Study overall: The donor group consisted of two women and a few men, aged 18 to 49.

Per the germline V gene, CDR1 is MNHNS and CDR2 is SASEGT. The CDR3 length is 13 residues. The V gene lost 4 bases and the J gene lost 1 base, with 7 bases spanning the gap. Whole-study findings and limits: Expectations were that clonotype sharing among donors would be affected by sequencing depth. Clonotypes not shared had lower generation probabilities than those common to all four donors.

All the donors were Caucasian adults who lived in Nashville, Tennessee. Libraries were prepared by immunoSEQ multiplex PCR; TCRdb keeps only in-frame clonotypes and omits some of them. Here the sample spans 2 million to 2.5 million clones, under 97% being singletons. Of note for this clone: Its antigen is as yet unknown.

The receptor comes from a man aged 18 to 30 in good health. What was sequenced was naive CD4+ T cells sorted from blood. Subset reported: CD45RA+ positively selected. The chain couples TRBV6-1 to TRBJ1-1, with D unclear. The CDR3: CASSATRNTEAFF. The CDR3 bases are TGTGCCAGCAGTGCCACACGGAACACTGAAGCTTTCTTT.